The 27 T cell receptor beta chains reported below all come from one sample, sequenced in a study of T cells after yellow fever vaccination. TCRdb recomputed calls from the 5' RACE reads with MiXCR, one row per CDR3 protein. This sample has approximately 70,000 distinct CDR3 sequences; more than 6.5% occur once, and the top ten carry under 45%. Sequenced material: CD8+ T cells sorted from PBMCs, taken around 45 days after the first yellow fever vaccination. These TCRs come from a young man who received the YFV17D yellow fever vaccine.

The V and J genes are TRBV6-5 and TRBJ1-2, with 7 bases matching TRBD1. The ends lost 2 bases at V and 8 bases at J; junction bases unmatched: 17. This CDR3 has 17 residues. Germline CDR1 reads MNHEY; CDR2 reads SVGAGI. The DNA for the CDR3 is TGTGCCAGCAGTTACGCGATAAAGGGGGCGCGAGTGGAAGGCTACACCTTC. Translated: CASSYAIKGARVEGYTF.

There are many counts of this clonotype. This rearrangement joins TRBV4-3 to TRBJ2-7, with D uncertain. V lost 2 bases and J lost 2, with 13 bases in between. The length of the CDR3 is 15 residues. Germline CDR1 LGHNA, CDR2 YSLEER. CDR3 in DNA: TGCGCCAGCAGCCAAACAACGGCTCCAACCTACGAGCAGTACTTC. Translated, it gives CASSQTTAPTYEQYF.

This clonotype was recorded many times. The rearrangement uses TRBV5-1 and TRBJ2-2; D unclear. Trimming pared 7 bases from V and 1 base from J, leaving 11 bases between. Germline V gene lookup returns CDR1 SGHRS and CDR2 YFSETQ. This CDR3 has 14 residues. CDR3 protein: CASSMTGNTGELFF. In DNA form, the CDR3 reads TGCGCCAGCTCTATGACGGGGAACACCGGGGAGCTGTTTTTT. Supplemented by reference TRBV5-1 and TRBJ2-2, the full variable domain reads KAGVTQTPRYLIKTRGQQVTLSCSPISGHRSVSWYQQTPGQGLQFLFEYFSETQRNKGNFPGRFSGRQFSNSRSEMNVSTLELGDSALYLCASSMTGNTGELFFGEGSRLTVL.

This clonotype occurred many times. The rearrangement joins TRBV12-3 or TRBV12-4 to TRBJ1-4; a weak D match, TRBD1 (6 bases). This CDR3 comprises 12 residues. Trimming pared 8 bases from V and 7 bases from J, leaving 11 bases between. The DNA for the CDR3 is TGTGCCAGCGGGGGGCCAGGTGAAAAACTGTTTTTT. It translates to CASGGPGEKLFF.

With regard to this clonotype: This may be a read error: a much more frequent sequence differs by one nucleotide. The rearrangement joins TRBV4-1 to TRBJ2-6; the D call may be TRBD1 or TRBD2 (5 bases each). The CDR3 runs 18 residues. V was clipped by 1 base and J by 0 bases, with 13 bases between them. Germline lookup yields CDR1 MGHRA and CDR2 YSYEKL. Written as DNA, the CDR3 is TGCGCCAGCAGCCAAGTGGGGGACCTAGCCTCTGGGGCCAACGTCCTGACTTTC. Translation: CASSQVGDLASGANVLTF.

The genes are TRBV6-2 or TRBV6-3 and TRBJ2-3; 7 bases map to TRBD1. CDR3 length: 17 residues. The germline V gene has CDR1 MNHEY and CDR2 SVGEGT. The junction had 9 bases not matched to a gene; V was cut back by 0 bases and J by 3 bases. CDR3: CASSYSPRGFETDTQYF. CDR3 coding DNA: TGTGCCAGCAGTTACTCTCCCAGGGGGTTCGAAACAGATACGCAGTATTTT.

There are many counts of this clonotype. The V call is TRBV11-2, the J call TRBJ2-5; D ambiguous. The CDR3 has 13 amino acids. The V gene's germline CDR1 is SGHAT and CDR2 FQNNGV. Trimming took off 6 bases at V and 1 base at J, with 9 bases between the two ends. Written as DNA, the CDR3 is TGTGCCAGCAGAGTGGCGACCCAAGAGACCCAGTACTTC. Residues: CASRVATQETQYF.

This clonotype was seen repeatedly, ten times or more. The chain employs TRBV4-3 and TRBJ1-2; TRBD1 matches 10 bases. Germline V gene sequence: CDR1 LGHNA, CDR2 YSLEER. The junction had 8 bases not matched to a gene; V was cut back by 3 bases and J by 10 bases. This CDR3 comprises 14 residues. In nucleotides, the CDR3 is TGCGCCAGCAGCCAGGACAGGGGGAATGGTGTCTACACCTTC. Translation: CASSQDRGNGVYTF.

This clonotype was seen only a few times. V and J are TRBV7-2 and TRBJ2-5; 9 positions agree with TRBD1. Trimming at V came to 5 bases and at J to 2 bases, leaving 6 bases not matched to a gene. Germline CDR1 is SGHTA and CDR2 is FQGNSA. The CDR3 covers 15 residues. The CDR3 DNA reads as TGTGCCAGCAGCCCAGGGGACAGGGTTCAAGAGACCCAGTACTTC. Translating gives CASSPGDRVQETQYF.

The sample holds a few counts of this clonotype. This chain joins TRBV7-9 and TRBJ2-5; TRBD2 matches at 9 bases. The ends lost 2 bases at V and 5 bases at J; junction bases unmatched: 6. The V gene's germline CDR1 is SEHNR and CDR2 FQNEAQ (reference sequence). The CDR3 spans 15 residues. DNA of the CDR3: TGTGCCAGCAGCTTACTAGCGGGGCCCCGGGAGACCCAGTACTTC. Its protein is CASSLLAGPRETQYF.

This clonotype was counted a few times. V usage is TRBV7-9 and J usage is TRBJ2-2; D may be TRBD2 (7 bases). The V and J ends lost 5 bases and 5 bases respectively, with 15 bases between them. Germline CDR1 and CDR2: SEHNR and FQNEAQ (reference sequence). This CDR3 has 15 residues. The CDR3 DNA sequence: TGTGCCAGCAGCGGGGGGGGCAGAGTTACCGGGGAGCTGTTTTTT. Its translation is CASSGGGRVTGELFF. The full variable domain, completed using reference TRBV7-9 and TRBJ2-2, is DTGVSQNPRHKITKRGQNVTFRCDPISEHNRLYWYRQTLGQGPEFLTYFQNEAQLEKSRLLSDRFSAERPKGSFSTLEIQRTEQGDSAMYLCASSGGGRVTGELFFGEGSRLTVL.

The table lists this clonotype with a few counts. The chain is built from TRBV11-2 and TRBJ1-6, with D uncertain. This CDR3 comprises 13 residues. Germline V gene sequence: CDR1 SGHAT, CDR2 FQNNGV. V lost 2 bases, J lost 10 bases, and 9 bases lay in between. CDR3 DNA sequence: TGTGCCAGCAGCTTATTGTCGGGATCACCCCTCCACTTT. Amino acids: CASSLLSGSPLHF.

The chain recombines TRBV7-9 with TRBJ1-2; 7 nucleotides line up with TRBD1. Per germline, CDR1 SEHNR and CDR2 FQNEAQ (reference sequence). The V and J ends lost 4 bases and 2 bases, in that order; junction bases with no gene match: 10. The length of the CDR3 is 16 residues. Written as DNA, the CDR3 is TGTGCCAGCAGCTCTACTCCCGGGACAGCCAACTATGGCTACACCTTC. Its translation is CASSSTPGTANYGYTF. Variable domain in full (rest from reference TRBV7-9 and TRBJ1-2): DTGVSQNPRHKITKRGQNVTFRCDPISEHNRLYWYRQTLGQGPEFLTYFQNEAQLEKSRLLSDRFSAERPKGSFSTLEIQRTEQGDSAMYLCASSSTPGTANYGYTFGSGTRLTVV.

This clonotype was recorded many times. The J gene is TRBJ2-1, the V gene TRBV15; D not certain. CDR1 and CDR2 from the germline V gene are LNHNV and YYDKDF (reference sequence). CDR3 length equals 14 residues. Trimming shortened V by 3 bases and J by 5 bases, and 11 bases separated the two germline ends. The CDR3 spells CATSRLSLNNEQFF. The CDR3 bases are TGTGCCACCAGCAGGTTATCGCTAAACAATGAGCAGTTCTTC.

This clonotype was recorded at least ten times. V usage is TRBV6-2 or TRBV6-3 and J usage is TRBJ2-7; D possibly corresponds to TRBD1 (6 bases). Germline CDR1 and CDR2: MNHEY and SVGEGT. The CDR3 runs to 17 residues. Deletions cut 1 base from V and 6 bases from J, with 22 bases between. The CDR3, as DNA: TGTGCCAGCAGTTACTGGGGGCGAGGGGCCGGTTTCGGCGAGCAGTACTTC. Encoded protein: CASSYWGRGAGFGEQYF.

This clonotype was observed at least ten times. V is TRBV10-2 and J is TRBJ2-1; a possible D gene is TRBD1 (6 bases). The CDR3 runs 13 residues. The germline V gene has CDR1 WSHSY and CDR2 SAAADI. Between the trimmed V and J ends, which lost 4 bases and 8 bases, there was a span of 12 bases. CDR3 in amino acids: CASSGRDTDEQFF. The CDR3 DNA sequence: TGCGCCAGCAGTGGCCGGGACACCGATGAGCAGTTCTTC.

This clonotype was observed at least ten times. This rearrangement joins TRBV20-1 to TRBJ2-1, with D perhaps given as TRBD1 or TRBD2 (5 bases each). This CDR3 is built from 10 residues. In germline, CDR1 is DFQATT, CDR2 SNEGSKA (reference sequence). Trimming removed 6 bases at V and 15 bases at J, with 15 bases between. CDR3 sequence (DNA): TGCAGTGCCATGGGACCGGCGCGGTTCTTC. This gives the protein CSAMGPARFF.

This clonotype appeared many times. The chain uses TRBV11-1 and TRBJ2-7; TRBD1 matches at 10 bases. Germline lookup yields CDR1 SGHAT and CDR2 FQDESV (reference sequence). V gave up 3 bases and J gave up 8 bases; unmatched junction bases: 19. The CDR3 is 18 residues long. The CDR3 sequence is CASSFGTGELRGQVQQYV. The CDR3 DNA sequence: TGTGCCAGCAGCTTCGGGACAGGGGAGTTGCGGGGCCAAGTCCAGCAGTACGTC.

This clonotype has at least ten counts. This chain links TRBV7-8 with TRBJ2-7; D is ambiguous. Germline CDR1 and CDR2: SGHVS and FQNEAQ. The CDR3 is 14 residues long. The ends were cut back, 5 bases at V and 2 bases at J, with 13 bases in the middle. The CDR3 here is CASSTRNMPYEQYV. The CDR3 DNA follows: TGTGCCAGCAGCACCCGGAATATGCCCTACGAGCAGTACGTC.

This clonotype was detected only a few times. The CDR3 spells CASSFVGNEQFF. The CDR3 DNA is TGTGCCAGCAGTTTTGTAGGCAATGAGCAGTTCTTC. The chain has TRBV12-3 or TRBV12-4 and TRBJ2-1; D not certain. The CDR3 is 12 amino acids. The V gene lost 3 bases and the J gene lost 6 bases, with 6 bases spanning the gap.

This clonotype was seen at least ten times. One end of the junction fails to match germline, which may point to a read error. The chain has TRBV6-1 and TRBJ2-4; 7 bases map to TRBD1. The CDR3 is 13 amino acids. Germline CDR1 reads MNHNS; CDR2 reads SASEGT. Written as DNA, the CDR3 is TGTGCCACCAGTACAGGGGTCAAAAACATTCAGTACTTC. As protein: CATSTGVKNIQYF.

This clonotype was seen repeatedly, ten times or more. This chain links TRBV20-1 with TRBJ1-1; D unclear. The CDR3 consists of 14 residues. In germline, CDR1 is DFQATT, CDR2 SNEGSKA (reference sequence). V gave up 0 bases and J gave up 2 bases, with 10 bases separating them. CDR3: CSARDTESNTEAFF. In DNA form, the CDR3 reads TGCAGTGCTAGAGATACCGAGAGCAACACTGAAGCTTTCTTT.

This clonotype was counted only a few times. V and J are TRBV7-6 and TRBJ2-7; TRBD1 matches at 7 bases. The germline CDR1 and CDR2 sequences are SGHVS and FNYEAQ. Germline trimming cut 5 bases from V and 2 bases from J; bases unmatched to any gene: 6. The CDR3 loop spans 14 amino acids. This CDR3 is CASSGRDSAYEQYF. The DNA of the CDR3 is TGTGCCAGCAGCGGCAGGGACAGCGCCTACGAGCAGTACTTC.

This chain connects TRBV28 to TRBJ2-3; D unresolved. The CDR3 totals 11 residues. The V end was cut by 6 bases, the J end by 2 bases, with 3 bases between. The germline CDR1 and CDR2 sequences are MDHEN and SYDVKM. CDR3 nucleotides: TGTGCCAGCAGGGTCACAGATACGCAGTATTTT. Its translation: CASRVTDTQYF.

This clonotype was seen ten or more times. The chain employs TRBV7-6 and TRBJ2-5, with D perhaps matching TRBD2 (7 bases). The V gene's germline CDR1 is SGHVS and CDR2 FNYEAQ. V was trimmed by 2 bases and J by 5 bases, leaving 15 bases between them. This CDR3 is built from 15 residues. The CDR3 coding sequence is TGTGCCAGCAGCTTATCCGGGGGGCCCTGGGAGACCCAGTACTTC. Translation gives CASSLSGGPWETQYF.

This clonotype came up many times. The rearrangement links TRBV5-6 to TRBJ2-7; D is unclear. The V and J ends lost 1 base and 2 bases respectively, with 10 bases between them. The CDR3 loop spans 14 amino acids. The V gene's germline CDR1 is SGHDT and CDR2 YYEEEE. The CDR3 DNA reads as TGTGCCAGCAGCTTGCATCTGGATACCTACGAGCAGTACTTC. This gives the protein CASSLHLDTYEQYF.

Worth noting for this clonotype: One junction end disagrees with the germline gene, perhaps due to a read error. The V call is TRBV4-2, the J call TRBJ2-1; no clear D gene. Germline lookup yields CDR1 LGHNA and CDR2 YNFKEQ. The CDR3 has 14 amino acids. The CDR3 nucleotides are TGTGCCAGGAGCCCGGCGCGCCAGCACAATGAGCAGTTCTTC. This codes for CARSPARQHNEQFF.